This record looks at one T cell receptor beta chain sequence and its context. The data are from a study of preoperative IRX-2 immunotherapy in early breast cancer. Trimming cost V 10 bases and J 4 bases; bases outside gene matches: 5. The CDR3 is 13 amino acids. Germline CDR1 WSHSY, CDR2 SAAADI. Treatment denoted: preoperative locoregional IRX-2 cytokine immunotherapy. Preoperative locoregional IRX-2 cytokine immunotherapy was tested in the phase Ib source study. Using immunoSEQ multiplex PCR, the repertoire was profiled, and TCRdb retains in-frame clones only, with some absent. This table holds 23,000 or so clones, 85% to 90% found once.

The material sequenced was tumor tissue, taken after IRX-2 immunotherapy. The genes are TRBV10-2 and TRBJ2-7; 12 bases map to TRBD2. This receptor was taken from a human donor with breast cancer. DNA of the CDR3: TGCGCCAACCTGGGACTAGCGGGTTACGAGCAGTACTTC. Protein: CANLGLAGYEQYF.